This T cell receptor beta chain was profiled in a study of quantifying T cell responses using KT2 cells. Study overall: RNA was reverse transcribed with TCR alpha and beta constant-region primers.

The cDNA 3' end received a ligated oligonucleotide with a UMI. An equimolar mix of RC1.1 and RC1.2 primed the beta chain across TRBC1 and TRBC2. TCRdb re-called the UMI-ligation and nested PCR reads with MiXCR, one entry per CDR3 protein. The sample lists about 33,000 distinct CDR3 sequences, under 13% seen once, with about 9.6% in the top ten. This CDR3 spans 16 amino acids. CDR1 is LGHDT and CDR2 is YNNKEL in the germline V gene (reference sequence). V was trimmed by 0 bases and J by 5 bases, leaving 16 bases between them. This clonotype was recorded many times. Sequencing was performed on PBMCs spiked with cells of the T cell clone KT2. The source of this sequence is a human donor. The chain combines TRBV3-1 with TRBJ1-1, with a weak D call TRBD1 (5 bases). The CDR3 spells CASSQDLVAGLTEAFF. The CDR3 DNA reads as TGTGCCAGCAGCCAAGATTTGGTGGCAGGGCTGACTGAAGCTTTCTTT.